This entry lists 27 T cell receptor beta chains sequenced from one sample in a study of cytomegalovirus exposure and HLA in healthy donors. The PCR used 60 Vbeta and 13 Jbeta primers. The repertoire was sequenced with immunoSEQ multiplex PCR; TCRdb's copy has only in-frame clones and lacks some. The data contain 150,000 or so clones, around four fifths of them seen just once; the ten biggest clones take up approximately 9.8%. The sample taken for sequencing was PBMCs. These receptors were obtained from a man between 18 and 29 years old in good health and CMV-seropositive.

The gene calls are TRBV6-1 and TRBJ2-3; possible D gene TRBD2, 6 bases. The V gene's germline CDR1 is MNHNS and CDR2 SASEGT. V was cut by 4 bases and J by 4 bases, with 12 bases left in between. The CDR3 has 14 amino acids. The CDR3 DNA reads TGTGCCAGCAGTGTAGCTGGGGGGTCAGATACGCAGTATTTT. Protein product: CASSVAGGSDTQYF.

J is TRBJ2-7 and V is TRBV7-6; TRBD1 aligns across 7 bases. Germline CDR1 is SGHVS and CDR2 is FNYEAQ. J lost 6 bases, V lost 6 bases, and 11 bases had no gene match. The CDR3 runs to 14 residues. In DNA form, the CDR3 reads TGTGCCAGCAGTCTGTCGACAGGGATTGGCGAGCAGTACTTC. It is translated as CASSLSTGIGEQYF.

Details on this clone: This CDR3 is also generated by other DNA sequences in the sample. This chain links TRBV7-8 with TRBJ1-5; D unclear. The CDR3 is 12 residues long. Trimming took off 5 bases at V and 4 bases at J, with 6 bases between the two ends. CDR1 and CDR2 (germline): SGHVS, FQNEAQ. CDR3 sequence: CASSPVNQPQHF. In DNA form, the CDR3 reads TGTGCCAGCAGCCCCGTTAATCAGCCCCAGCATTTT.

This clone has just a few counts. The chain is built from TRBV2 and TRBJ1-1; D remains ambiguous. The CDR3 sequence is 13 residues long. The germline V gene has CDR1 SNHLY and CDR2 FYNNEI. Deletions cut 4 bases from V and 1 base from J, with 7 bases between. CDR3 amino acids: CASSAEENTEAFF. The CDR3 DNA reads TGTGCCAGCAGTGCGGAGGAGAACACTGAAGCTTTCTTT. The variable domain in full, with the rest retrieved from reference TRBV2 and TRBJ1-1, is EPEVTQTPSHQVTQMGQEVILRCVPISNHLYFYWYRQILGQKVEFLVSFYNNEISEKSEIFDDQFSVERPDGSNFTLKIRSTKLEDSAMYFCASSAEENTEAFFGQGTRLTVV.

Points on this clone: This is likely a read error, given that the CDR3 carries no conserved phenylalanine or tryptophan at its end. The chain couples TRBV5-6 to TRBJ1-6, with D unresolved. Germline V lookup: CDR1 SGHDT, CDR2 YYEEEE. Trimming left V 2 bases short and J 8 bases short, with 11 bases between. The CDR3 loop spans 14 amino acids. The CDR3 is CASSFSNTYSPLHL. In nucleotides, the CDR3 is TGTGCCAGCAGCTTTTCTAATACCTATTCACCCCTCCACCTT.

Written as DNA, the CDR3 is TGTGCCAGCGGGAGAACACAGGGGCGGCGGTACGAGCAGTACTTC. As protein: CASGRTQGRRYEQYF. This sequence joins TRBV6-1 and TRBJ2-7; TRBD1 agrees at 7 bases. This CDR3 has 15 residues. In germline, CDR1 is MNHNS, CDR2 SASEGT. Trimming at V came to 8 bases and at J to 4 bases, leaving 14 bases not matched to a gene.

The V gene is TRBV19, the J gene TRBJ1-1; 10 bases map to TRBD1. V trimming: 6 bases; J trimming: 0 bases; junction bases outside the gene matches: 4. This CDR3 comprises 15 residues. Germline assignment: CDR1 LNHDA and CDR2 SQIVND (reference sequence). CDR3 residues: CASRAGTGVNTEAFF. CDR3 DNA sequence: TGTGCCAGTAGGGCCGGGACAGGGGTGAACACTGAAGCTTTCTTT.

The rearrangement uses TRBV4-1 and TRBJ2-7, with D possibly matching TRBD2 (7 bases). V was trimmed by 4 bases and J by 6 bases, leaving 16 bases between them. Germline lookup yields CDR1 MGHRA and CDR2 YSYEKL. The CDR3 is 14 residues long. This CDR3 is CASSPREGGGEQYF. The CDR3 nucleotides read TGCGCCAGCAGCCCCCGAGAAGGGGGGGGCGAGCAGTACTTC.

The rearrangement uses TRBV14 and TRBJ1-3; TRBD1 is a possible D gene (5 bases). The V and J ends lost 2 bases and 4 bases respectively, with 12 bases between them. CDR1 SGHDN and CDR2 FVKESK come from the germline V gene. This CDR3 is 15 amino acids long. CDR3 nucleotide sequence: TGTGCCAGCAGCCAATGGCTGGGGCGGGGAAACACCATATATTTT. The encoded protein is CASSQWLGRGNTIYF. The full variable domain, rest sourced from reference TRBV14 and TRBJ1-3, is EAGVTQFPSHSVIEKGQTVTLRCDPISGHDNLYWYRRVMGKEIKFLLHFVKESKQDESGMPNNRFLAERTGGTYSTLKVQPAELEDSGVYFCASSQWLGRGNTIYFGEGSWLTVV.

This chain uses TRBV5-1 with TRBJ1-2, with D unclear. The CDR3 contains 15 residues. Germline V gene lookup returns CDR1 SGHRS and CDR2 YFSETQ. V lost 3 bases, J lost 0 bases, and 12 bases lay in between. The CDR3 region is CASSWGGGSNYGYTF. The CDR3 coding sequence is TGCGCCAGCAGCTGGGGAGGAGGGTCTAACTATGGCTACACCTTC.

The gene calls are TRBV25-1 and TRBJ1-5; TRBD1 is a possible D gene (5 bases). The germline CDR1 and CDR2 sequences are MGHDK and SYGVNS. The V end was cut by 6 bases, the J end by 4 bases, with 10 bases between. The length of the CDR3 is 13 residues. The CDR3 sequence is CASSRDFNQPQHF. CDR3 in DNA: TGTGCCAGCAGCCGGGACTTTAATCAGCCCCAGCATTTT.

V is TRBV7-8 and J is TRBJ2-5, with 7 bases fitting TRBD2. The J call may not be correct, given that the DNA end is closer to TRBJ2-7. The CDR3 extends over 14 amino acids. Germline V CDR1 and CDR2: SGHVS, FQNEAQ. The CDR3 spells CASRILAGSYEQYF. The DNA of the CDR3 is TGTGCCAGCAGGATCTTAGCGGGCTCCTACGAGCAGTACTTC.

V is TRBV6-5 and J is TRBJ2-3; no definite D call. The CDR3 totals 13 residues. The V gene lost 5 bases and the J gene lost 0 bases, with 6 bases spanning the gap. Germline loops: CDR1 MNHEY, CDR2 SVGAGI. In nucleotides, the CDR3 is TGTGCCAGCAGTCTAGACAGCACAGATACGCAGTATTTT. Residues: CASSLDSTDTQYF.

The rearrangement uses TRBV4-2 and TRBJ2-1, with D possibly TRBD2 on 5 matching bases. Trimming stripped 1 base from V and 4 bases from J, with 11 bases between. The CDR3 contains 15 residues. Germline CDR1 and CDR2: LGHNA and YNFKEQ. The CDR3 sequence is CASSQVGVLYNEQFF. CDR3 coding DNA: TGTGCCAGCAGCCAAGTCGGGGTTTTATACAATGAGCAGTTCTTC.

This chain links TRBV7-8 with TRBJ2-5; 7 bases map to TRBD1. The CDR3 length is 15 residues. Germline assignment: CDR1 SGHVS and CDR2 FQNEAQ. The junction had 13 bases not matched to a gene; V was cut back by 5 bases and J by 7 bases. CDR3 DNA sequence: TGTGCCAGCAGCCCACAGAAACAGGGGAAGGGGACCCAGTACTTC. Its translation is CASSPQKQGKGTQYF.

Regarding this clone: At the DNA level, this CDR3 is encoded by other sequences in the same sample as well. The CDR3 DNA is TGTGCCAGCACTCCCGGGACAGGGTCTGGAAACACCATATATTTT. It encodes CASTPGTGSGNTIYF. The chain recombines TRBV2 with TRBJ1-3; TRBD1 matches 9 bases. CDR1 SNHLY and CDR2 FYNNEI come from the germline V gene. CDR3 size: 15 residues. The junction had 5 bases not matched to a gene; V was cut back by 7 bases and J by 1 base.

This clone was seen only once. The chain combines TRBV30 with TRBJ1-1; 9 nucleotides line up with TRBD1. The CDR3 length is 15 residues. Germline trimming cut 3 bases from V and 0 bases from J; bases unmatched to any gene: 5. Per the germline V gene, CDR1 is GTSNPN and CDR2 is SVGIG (reference sequence). The DNA for the CDR3 is TGTGCCTGGAGAGACGGGACAGGGATGAACACTGAAGCTTTCTTT. It yields the protein CAWRDGTGMNTEAFF.

A word on this clone: The same CDR3 is also encoded by other DNA sequences in this sample. The chain is built from TRBV5-4 and TRBJ1-4, with D possibly being TRBD1 (6 bases). Deletions cut 1 base from V and 2 bases from J, with 6 bases between. Germline loops: CDR1 SGHNT, CDR2 YYREEE (reference sequence). The CDR3 is 14 amino acids. CDR3 protein: CASSLRGTNEKLFF. CDR3 nucleotides: TGTGCCAGCAGCTTGAGGGGGACTAATGAAAAACTGTTTTTT.

This CDR3 is CASSIQGSGGITEAFF. As DNA, the CDR3 is TGTGCCAGTAGTATACAGGGGTCTGGGGGTATCACTGAAGCTTTCTTT. The gene calls are TRBV19 and TRBJ1-1, with a weak D call TRBD1 (6 bases). This CDR3 contains 16 residues. V was trimmed by 2 bases and J by 4 bases, leaving 17 bases between them. Germline assignment: CDR1 LNHDA and CDR2 SQIVND (reference sequence). The full variable domain, completed using reference TRBV19 and TRBJ1-1, is DGGITQSPKYLFRKEGQNVTLSCEQNLNHDAMYWYRQDPGQGLRLIYYSQIVNDFQKGDIAEGYSVSREKKESFPLTVTSAQKNPTAFYLCASSIQGSGGITEAFFGQGTRLTVV.

This chain links TRBV6-1 with TRBJ2-7; the D gene is possibly TRBD1 (5 bases). Germline CDR1 and CDR2: MNHNS and SASEGT. V lost 3 bases and J 5 bases, leaving 11 bases between the germline ends. This CDR3 spans 13 amino acids. This CDR3 reads CASSDNIRDEQYF. The CDR3 DNA sequence: TGTGCCAGCAGTGATAATATCAGGGACGAGCAGTACTTC.

In its sample, this clone was seen a few times. The chain employs TRBV6-1 and TRBJ1-5, with 8 nucleotides matching TRBD1. J lost 7 bases, V lost 3 bases, and 8 bases had no gene match. Germline values: CDR1 MNHNS, CDR2 SASEGT. The length of the CDR3 is 15 residues. The CDR3 nucleotides are TGTGCCAGCAGTGAGGGTGTACAGGGGGAACAGCCCCAGCATTTT. Protein product: CASSEGVQGEQPQHF.

The chain couples TRBV5-1 to TRBJ1-2; 8 bases map to TRBD1. The V and J ends lost 4 bases and 8 bases, in that order; junction bases with no gene match: 13. The CDR3 loop spans 15 amino acids. Germline loops: CDR1 SGHRS, CDR2 YFSETQ. The CDR3 protein is CASSPGQGLRAGYTF. CDR3 sequence (DNA): TGCGCCAGCAGCCCAGGACAGGGCCTCCGAGCGGGCTACACCTTC. Based on the CDR3 plus reference TRBV5-1 and TRBJ1-2, the full variable domain is KAGVTQTPRYLIKTRGQQVTLSCSPISGHRSVSWYQQTPGQGLQFLFEYFSETQRNKGNFPGRFSGRQFSNSRSEMNVSTLELGDSALYLCASSPGQGLRAGYTFGSGTRLTVV.

This rearrangement joins TRBV29-1 to TRBJ2-5; a possible D gene is TRBD1 (6 bases). The germline CDR1 and CDR2 sequences are SQVTM and ANQGSEA. This CDR3 contains 13 residues. The ends were cut back, 8 bases at V and 2 bases at J, with 15 bases in the middle. CDR3: CSSNVQGQETQYF. The CDR3 region has the DNA TGCAGCTCGAACGTACAGGGACAAGAGACCCAGTACTTC.

This clone was seen a few times. The CDR3 DNA follows: TGTGCCAGCAGCCCTCGACAGGTCTTCACCTACGAGCAGTACTTC. This codes for CASSPRQVFTYEQYF. The chain carries TRBV7-9 and TRBJ2-7; the D gene is possibly TRBD1 (6 bases). Trimming cost V 5 bases and J 2 bases, with 16 bases left between them. The CDR3 loop spans 15 amino acids. CDR1 and CDR2 (germline): SEHNR, FQNEAQ (reference sequence).

CDR3 in DNA: TGTGCCAGCAGCAACACGTTTGCAACTAATGAAAAACTGTTTTTT. This gives the protein CASSNTFATNEKLFF. The chain links TRBV11-2 to TRBJ1-4, with D uncertain. V lost 5 bases and J lost 0, with 10 bases in between. This CDR3 has 15 amino acids. Germline V lookup: CDR1 SGHAT, CDR2 FQNNGV.

The genes are TRBV7-7 and TRBJ2-7, with D tentatively TRBD1 (6 bases). Trimming stripped 5 bases from V and 3 bases from J, with 11 bases between. The length of the CDR3 is 13 residues. The germline CDR1 and CDR2 sequences are SSHAT and FNYEAQ (reference sequence). CDR3 nucleotide sequence: TGTGCCAGCAGCCCCGAGGACAGCTACGAGCAGTACTTC. This sequence encodes CASSPEDSYEQYF.

The chain employs TRBV28 and TRBJ2-5; 9 positions agree with TRBD2. Germline CDR1 is MDHEN and CDR2 is SYDVKM. There are 15 residues in the CDR3. V dropped 6 bases and J dropped 2; count of bases not matched to a gene: 7. As DNA, the CDR3 is TGTGCCAGCAGGTCCACTAGCGGGCGTCAAGAGACCCAGTACTTC. Translated, it gives CASRSTSGRQETQYF. Together with reference TRBV28 and TRBJ2-5, the CDR3 gives the full variable domain: DVKVTQSSRYLVKRTGEKVFLECVQDMDHENMFWYRQDPGLGLRLIYFSYDVKMKEKGDIPEGYSVSREKKERFSLILESASTNQTSMYLCASRSTSGRQETQYFGPGTRLLVL.